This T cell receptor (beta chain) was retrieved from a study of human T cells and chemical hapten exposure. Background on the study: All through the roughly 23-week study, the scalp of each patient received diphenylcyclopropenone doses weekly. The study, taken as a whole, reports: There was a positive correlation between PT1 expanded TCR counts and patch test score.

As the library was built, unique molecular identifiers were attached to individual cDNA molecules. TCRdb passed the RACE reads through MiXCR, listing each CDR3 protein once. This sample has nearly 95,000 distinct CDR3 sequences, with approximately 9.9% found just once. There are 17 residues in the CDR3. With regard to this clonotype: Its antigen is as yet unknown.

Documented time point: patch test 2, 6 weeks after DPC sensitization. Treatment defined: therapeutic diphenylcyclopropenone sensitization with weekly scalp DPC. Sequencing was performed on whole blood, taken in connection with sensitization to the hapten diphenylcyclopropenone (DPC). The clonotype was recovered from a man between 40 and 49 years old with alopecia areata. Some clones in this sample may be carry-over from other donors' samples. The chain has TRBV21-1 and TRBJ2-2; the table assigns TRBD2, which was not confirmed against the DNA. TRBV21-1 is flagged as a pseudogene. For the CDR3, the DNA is TGTGCCAGCAGCAAAGCGCTCCGAGGGAAGGACACCGGGGAGCTGTTTTTT. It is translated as CASSKALRGKDTGELFF.